Below, 21 T cell receptor beta chains from the same sample are listed, as sequenced in a study of blood T cell repertoires in COVID-19 (dated by TCRdb to 2018 to 2021). Receptor libraries were prepared by the immunoSEQ multiplex PCR assay. TCRdb's version of the immuneACCESS table is confined to in-frame rearrangements and falls short of the full clone set. An unresolved V gene accounts for under half of the shortfall where checked; the remainder is of unknown origin. This sample comprises roughly 140,000 clones, approximately 87% of them detected only once. 1.2% of the sample is in the top ten clones. Sequences were obtained from PBMCs or T cells enriched from blood (not recorded which). These receptors came from a woman aged 25 to 45 with acute COVID-19.

V usage is TRBV6-2 or TRBV6-3 and J usage is TRBJ1-1, with TRBD1 identical over 9 bases. This CDR3 is built from 16 residues. CDR1 MNHEY and CDR2 SVGEGT come from the germline V gene. V lost 2 bases, J lost 6 bases, and 10 bases stayed unmatched. The CDR3 coding sequence is TGTGCCAGCAGTTACCCCCAGACAGGGGGATCCCCTGAAGCTTTCTTT. This codes for CASSYPQTGGSPEAFF.

This clone has a handful of counts. Other DNA sequences in this specimen translate into the identical CDR3. V gene TRBV9 combines with J gene TRBJ1-2, with a tentative D call TRBD1 (5 bases). The CDR3 sequence is 15 residues long. From germline, CDR1 is SGDLS and CDR2 YYNGEE. V was trimmed by 2 bases and J by 2 bases, leaving 13 bases between them. For the CDR3, the DNA is TGTGCCAGCAGCGTGGCGGGGACGGCGAACTATGGCTACACCTTC. The encoded protein is CASSVAGTANYGYTF. Full variable domain (rest looked up from reference TRBV9 and TRBJ1-2): DSGVTQTPKHLITATGQRVTLRCSPRSGDLSVYWYQQSLDQGLQFLIQYYNGEERAKGNILERFSAQQFPDLHSELNLSSLELGDSALYFCASSVAGTANYGYTFGSGTRLTVV.

The J gene is TRBJ2-7, the V gene TRBV29-1; D is undetermined. The germline gives CDR1 SQVTM, CDR2 ANQGSEA. The CDR3 consists of 12 residues. V was trimmed by 5 bases and J by 3 bases, leaving 11 bases between them. The CDR3 loop is CSVYRAGYEQYF. The DNA of the CDR3 is TGCAGCGTTTACAGAGCAGGCTACGAGCAGTACTTC.

The chain couples TRBV7-9 to TRBJ2-1; 8 nucleotides agree with TRBD2. V gave up 2 bases and J gave up 4 bases; unmatched junction bases: 7. The CDR3 has 16 residues. CDR1 SEHNR and CDR2 FQNEAQ come from the germline V gene (reference sequence). The CDR3 is CASSLMDSGAYNEQFF. The CDR3 nucleotides read TGTGCCAGCAGCTTAATGGATAGCGGGGCTTACAATGAGCAGTTCTTC.

The chain links TRBV19 to TRBJ1-6; TRBD1 agrees at 7 bases. This CDR3 has 17 amino acids. Looked up from germline, CDR1 is LNHDA and CDR2 is SQIVND (reference sequence). J was trimmed by 6 bases and V by 3 bases; bases with no gene match: 11. Written as DNA, the CDR3 is TGTGCCAGTAGTATCGAAGATACCCGGGACAGTAATTCACCCCTCCACTTT. This encodes CASSIEDTRDSNSPLHF.

This chain links TRBV24-1 with TRBJ2-1; D may be TRBD1 (6 bases). Germline V lookup: CDR1 KGHDR, CDR2 SFDVKD. The V end was cut by 2 bases, the J end by 8 bases, with 9 bases between. This CDR3 comprises 13 residues. The CDR3 loop is CATSDWTDYEQFF. The CDR3 DNA reads as TGTGCCACCAGTGATTGGACAGACTATGAGCAGTTCTTC.

The chain is built from TRBV2 and TRBJ2-2; D remains unclear. Per the germline V gene, CDR1 is SNHLY and CDR2 is FYNNEI. This CDR3 has 14 amino acids. Trimming left V 5 bases short and J 5 bases short, with 12 bases between. CDR3: CASSPLRNTGELFF. The CDR3 DNA reads as TGTGCCAGCAGTCCCCTTAGAAATACCGGGGAGCTGTTTTTT.

The chain carries TRBV7-2 and TRBJ2-7; 11 positions agree with TRBD2. From germline, CDR1 is SGHTA and CDR2 FQGNSA. The V and J ends lost 5 bases and 6 bases, in that order; junction bases with no gene match: 6. This CDR3 comprises 14 residues. CDR3 in amino acids: CASSDTSGSSEQYF. The CDR3 region has the DNA TGTGCCAGCAGCGACACTAGCGGGAGTAGCGAGCAGTACTTC.

J is TRBJ2-2 and V is TRBV27; perhaps TRBD2 as D (7 bases). The ends were cut back, 1 base at V and 3 bases at J, with 15 bases in the middle. In germline, CDR1 is MNHEY, CDR2 SMNVEV (reference sequence). The CDR3 is made up of 17 amino acids. This chain's CDR3 is CASSLFWGGLDTGELFF. The DNA of the CDR3 is TGTGCCAGCAGTTTATTCTGGGGGGGCCTGGACACCGGGGAGCTGTTTTTT.

The chain employs TRBV9 and TRBJ2-7; D may be TRBD1 (6 bases). Trimming took off 3 bases at V and 4 bases at J, with 14 bases between the two ends. The germline CDR1 and CDR2 sequences are SGDLS and YYNGEE. CDR3 length: 14 residues. The CDR3 nucleotides are TGTGCCAGCAGCGAGGGGGACCAGGAGTACGAGCAGTACTTC. Residues: CASSEGDQEYEQYF.

This clone occurred once. The chain joins TRBV29-1 to TRBJ2-3; the D gene is possibly TRBD1 (6 bases). With 3 bases removed from V and 1 base from J, the gap between germline ends came to 8 bases. Germline-derived CDR1 and CDR2 are SQVTM and ANQGSEA. This CDR3 has 13 amino acids. In nucleotides, the CDR3 is TGCAGCGTTGACGAGGGGGGCACAGATACGCAGTATTTT. This sequence encodes CSVDEGGTDTQYF.

The gene calls are TRBV28 and TRBJ2-7; 9 bases are shared with TRBD1. Germline V gene data show CDR1 as MDHEN and CDR2 as SYDVKM. CDR3 length: 15 residues. The V segment lost 3 bases and the J segment 5 bases; nucleotides outside the gene matches: 8. The CDR3 DNA reads TGTGCCAGCAGTTTGGCCGGGACAGGGTACCACGAGCAGTACTTC. Protein product: CASSLAGTGYHEQYF.

The chain combines TRBV7-2 with TRBJ2-7; 7 nucleotides agree with TRBD2. CDR3 length: 13 residues. Germline V gene sequence: CDR1 SGHTA, CDR2 FQGNSA. Unmatched junction bases numbered 3, after V lost 5 bases and J lost 2 bases. The CDR3 sequence is CASSHGTTYEQYF. CDR3 DNA: TGTGCCAGCAGCCATGGGACTACCTACGAGCAGTACTTC.

A few counts support this clone. The chain recombines TRBV3-1 (or the pseudogene TRBV3-2) with TRBJ1-1; D unresolved. Per the germline V gene, CDR1 is LGHDT and CDR2 is YNNKEL (reference sequence). The CDR3 contains 13 residues. V dropped 3 bases and J dropped 0 bases, with 5 bases sitting between them. The CDR3 protein is CASSQYLNTEAFF. The CDR3 bases are TGTGCCAGCAGCCAGTATCTGAACACTGAAGCTTTCTTT.

This clone is a singleton in its sample. This chain joins TRBV7-9 and TRBJ2-2, with D perhaps TRBD1 (6 bases). CDR1 and CDR2 (germline): SEHNR, FQNEAQ (reference sequence). The CDR3 loop spans 15 amino acids. Trimming cost V 0 bases and J 7 bases, with 12 bases left between them. The CDR3 sequence is CASSLARGDHGELFF. CDR3 in DNA: TGTGCCAGCAGCTTAGCCAGGGGTGATCACGGGGAGCTGTTTTTT.

The chain links TRBV6-5 to TRBJ1-4; TRBD1 is a possible D gene (5 bases). The CDR3 has 15 amino acids. The germline gives CDR1 MNHEY, CDR2 SVGAGI. With 5 bases removed from V and 8 bases from J, the gap between germline ends came to 18 bases. CDR3 bases: TGTGCCAGCAGTCCCGGACACTTCGACGAGGAAAAACTGTTTTTT. It encodes CASSPGHFDEEKLFF.

The V gene is TRBV18, the J gene TRBJ2-7; 8 nucleotides agree with TRBD2. The CDR3 has 15 amino acids. The V gene's germline CDR1 is KGHSH and CDR2 LQKENI. Trimming at V came to 0 bases and at J to 1 base, leaving 2 bases not matched to a gene. In nucleotides, the CDR3 is TGTGCCAGCTCACCACCCAGCGGGGGTTCCTACGAGCAGTACTTC. It encodes CASSPPSGGSYEQYF.

The chain couples TRBV5-6 to TRBJ2-1; D is unresolved. The CDR3 runs to 16 residues. CDR1 and CDR2 from the germline V gene are SGHDT and YYEEEE. Trimming took off 0 bases at V and 0 bases at J, with 10 bases between the two ends. Here the CDR3 reads CASSLGSPSSYNEQFF. In DNA, the CDR3 is TGTGCCAGCAGCTTGGGTAGTCCGAGCTCCTACAATGAGCAGTTCTTC.

This chain joins TRBV5-4 and TRBJ2-2; 10 positions agree with TRBD2. The J segment lost 1 base and the V segment lost 1 base, leaving 1 base of the junction unmatched. CDR3 length: 16 residues. From germline, CDR1 is SGHNT and CDR2 YYREEE (reference sequence). The DNA of the CDR3 is TGTGCCAGCAGCTTGACTAGCGGGATGAACACCGGGGAGCTGTTTTTT. Its translation: CASSLTSGMNTGELFF.

This clone was counted once. The V gene is TRBV28, the J gene TRBJ2-1; 7 bases align to TRBD2. There are 17 residues in the CDR3. V shed 2 bases, J shed 5 bases, and the junction held 12 bases outside the gene matches. From germline, CDR1 is MDHEN and CDR2 SYDVKM. CDR3 in DNA: TGTGCCAGCAGTTTAGTATCGGGCGGGACTAAGGACAATGAGCAGTTCTTC. Its translation is CASSLVSGGTKDNEQFF.

The chain carries TRBV7-6 and TRBJ1-2, with D perhaps matching TRBD1 (6 bases). The ends were cut back, 5 bases at V and 4 bases at J, with 8 bases in the middle. Germline V gene data show CDR1 as SGHVS and CDR2 as FNYEAQ. This CDR3 is 12 amino acids long. The CDR3 DNA is TGTGCCAGCAGCCTGGACAGCTATGGCTACACCTTC. As protein: CASSLDSYGYTF.